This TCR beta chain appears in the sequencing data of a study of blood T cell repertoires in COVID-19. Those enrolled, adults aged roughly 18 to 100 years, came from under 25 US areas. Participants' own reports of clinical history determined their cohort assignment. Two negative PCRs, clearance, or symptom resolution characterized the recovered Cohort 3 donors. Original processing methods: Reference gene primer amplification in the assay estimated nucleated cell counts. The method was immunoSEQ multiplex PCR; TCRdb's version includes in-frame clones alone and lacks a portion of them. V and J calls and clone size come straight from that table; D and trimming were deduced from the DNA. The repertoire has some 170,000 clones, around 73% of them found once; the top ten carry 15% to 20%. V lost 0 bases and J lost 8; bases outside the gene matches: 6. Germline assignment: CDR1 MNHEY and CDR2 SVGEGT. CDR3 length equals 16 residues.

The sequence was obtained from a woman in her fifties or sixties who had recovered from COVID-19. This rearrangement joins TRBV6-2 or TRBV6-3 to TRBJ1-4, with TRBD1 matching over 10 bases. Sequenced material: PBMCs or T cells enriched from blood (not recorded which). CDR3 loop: CASSYSSGTGVEKLFF. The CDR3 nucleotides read TGTGCCAGCAGTTACTCGTCCGGGACAGGGGTGGAAAAACTGTTTTTT.